Shown below are 13 T cell receptor beta chains from a single sample sequenced in a study of cytomegalovirus exposure and HLA in healthy donors. Primers: 60 Vbeta forward and 13 Jbeta reverse. TCRdb keeps only in-frame clones here, not all; method: immunoSEQ multiplex PCR. The sample has around 80,000 clones; 62% are singletons. Sequencing was done on a sample of PBMCs. The receptors originated from a male donor in good health and CMV-seropositive.

The V gene is TRBV28, the J gene TRBJ1-2; the D gene is possibly TRBD1 (6 bases). Germline lookup yields CDR1 MDHEN and CDR2 SYDVKM. V was clipped by 7 bases and J by 8 bases, with 20 bases between them. The CDR3 consists of 14 residues. This chain's CDR3 is CASNPRGGAWGYTF. The CDR3 nucleotides read TGTGCCAGCAACCCTAGGGGGGGGGCATGGGGCTACACCTTC.

The chain couples TRBV6-5 to TRBJ1-2; 7 bases match TRBD1. Looked up from germline, CDR1 is MNHEY and CDR2 is SVGAGI. J was trimmed by 11 bases and V by 6 bases; bases with no gene match: 12. CDR3 length equals 13 residues. Here the CDR3 DNA reads TGTGCCAGCAGAACCGGACAGGCCGGTTTGTACACCTTC. Translation: CASRTGQAGLYTF.

The gene calls are TRBV20-1 and TRBJ1-2, with D uncertain. Trimming cost V 7 bases and J 5 bases, with 8 bases left between them. Germline CDR1 DFQATT, CDR2 SNEGSKA (reference sequence). This CDR3 contains 10 residues. CDR3 nucleotide sequence: TGCAGTGTCGCACATTATGGCTACACCTTC. It translates to CSVAHYGYTF.

This clone was seen more than once but under ten times. The CDR3 bases are TGTGCCAGCAGTTACACCGGGACTAGCGGCTACGAGCAGTACTTC. Encoded protein: CASSYTGTSGYEQYF. The rearrangement uses TRBV6-6 and TRBJ2-7; TRBD2 aligns across 11 bases. The length of the CDR3 is 15 residues. The junction had 3 bases not matched to a gene; V was cut back by 2 bases and J by 3 bases. Germline V gene data show CDR1 as MNHNY and CDR2 as SVGAGI (reference sequence).

This clone was observed a handful of times. The gene calls are TRBV6-1 and TRBJ2-1; 7 nucleotides line up with TRBD2. The V gene's germline CDR1 is MNHNS and CDR2 SASEGT. This CDR3 region has 16 residues. V lost 4 bases, J lost 0 bases, and 6 bases stayed unmatched. CDR3 nucleotides: TGTGCCAGCAGTGTAAGCGGGACGACCTCCTACAATGAGCAGTTCTTC. The encoded protein is CASSVSGTTSYNEQFF.

The V call is TRBV6-6, the J call TRBJ2-7; 7 bases line up with TRBD1. The germline gives CDR1 MNHNY, CDR2 SVGAGI (reference sequence). Trimming removed 5 bases from V and 5 bases from J; junction bases left unmatched: 6. The CDR3 covers 13 residues. This CDR3 is CASSNRQGDEQYF. DNA for the CDR3: TGTGCCAGCAGTAACCGACAGGGAGACGAGCAGTACTTC.

This clone was seen a handful of times. This sequence joins TRBV13 and TRBJ2-5; TRBD1 matches 8 bases. The CDR3 length is 14 residues. Germline assignment: CDR1 PRHDT and CDR2 FYEKMQ (reference sequence). After removal of 5 bases from V and 1 base from J, the junction contained 3 bases not matched to a gene. The CDR3 DNA is TGTGCCAGCAGCCGCAGGGGGCCCCAAGAGACCCAGTACTTC. This gives the protein CASSRRGPQETQYF.

Only a few counts were recorded for this clone. The chain has TRBV15 and TRBJ2-6; TRBD1 agrees at 12 bases. In germline, CDR1 is LNHNV, CDR2 YYDKDF (reference sequence). The CDR3 has 17 amino acids. Trimming took 5 bases from V and 3 from J; bases not matched to a gene: 5. The CDR3 loop reads CATSPRDRGHGANVLTF. In DNA, the CDR3 is TGTGCCACCAGCCCCCGGGACAGGGGGCATGGGGCCAACGTCCTGACTTTC. The full variable domain, its missing parts supplied by reference TRBV15 and TRBJ2-6, is DAMVIQNPRYQVTQFGKPVTLSCSQTLNHNVMYWYQQKSSQAPKLLFHYYDKDFNNEADTPDNFQSRRPNTSFCFLDIRSPGLGDTAMYLCATSPRDRGHGANVLTFGAGSRLTVL.

The chain joins TRBV15 to TRBJ1-2, with D maybe TRBD1 (6 bases). The CDR3 contains 14 residues. Germline CDR1 LNHNV, CDR2 YYDKDF (reference sequence). The germline V and J ends were trimmed by 0 bases and 6 bases, with 11 bases remaining between them. The CDR3 DNA follows: TGTGCCACCAGCAGAGACTACACAGGGAATGGCTACACCTTC. Its translation: CATSRDYTGNGYTF.

The CDR3 nucleotides are TGTGCCAGCAGTCGAATTCGAGACAATGAGCAGTTCTTC. This sequence encodes CASSRIRDNEQFF. The chain combines TRBV5-5 with TRBJ2-1; no clear D. Germline V gene sequence: CDR1 SGHKS, CDR2 YYEKEE (reference sequence). The CDR3 contains 13 residues. The V end lost 5 bases, the J end lost 5 bases, and 11 bases lay between the germline ends.

V and J are TRBV21-1 and TRBJ2-5; TRBD1 is the table's D call, not checked against the DNA. TRBV21-1 is listed as a pseudogene. This CDR3 contains 14 residues. The CDR3 DNA sequence: TGTGCCAGCAGCAAAGGAGACACGCAAGAGACCCAGTACTTC. Amino acid sequence: CASSKGDTQETQYF.

The rearrangement links TRBV4-1 to TRBJ1-2, with D possibly matching TRBD1 (5 bases). Germline-derived CDR1 and CDR2 are MGHRA and YSYEKL. Trimming pared 0 bases from V and 4 bases from J, leaving 9 bases between. CDR3 size: 14 residues. The CDR3 DNA reads as TGCGCCAGCAGCCAAGATACAGGCCCCTATGGCTACACCTTC. Amino acid sequence: CASSQDTGPYGYTF.

Notes on this clone: One junction end disagrees with the germline gene, perhaps due to a read error. The chain recombines TRBV7-9 with TRBJ2-3; a possible D gene is TRBD2 (5 bases). The CDR3 extends over 16 amino acids. The germline V gene has CDR1 SEHNR and CDR2 FQNEAQ (reference sequence). The CDR3 loop reads CSSSLRGFRGTDTQYF. DNA for the CDR3: TGTTCCAGCAGCTTACGAGGGTTTAGGGGCACAGATACGCAGTATTTT.